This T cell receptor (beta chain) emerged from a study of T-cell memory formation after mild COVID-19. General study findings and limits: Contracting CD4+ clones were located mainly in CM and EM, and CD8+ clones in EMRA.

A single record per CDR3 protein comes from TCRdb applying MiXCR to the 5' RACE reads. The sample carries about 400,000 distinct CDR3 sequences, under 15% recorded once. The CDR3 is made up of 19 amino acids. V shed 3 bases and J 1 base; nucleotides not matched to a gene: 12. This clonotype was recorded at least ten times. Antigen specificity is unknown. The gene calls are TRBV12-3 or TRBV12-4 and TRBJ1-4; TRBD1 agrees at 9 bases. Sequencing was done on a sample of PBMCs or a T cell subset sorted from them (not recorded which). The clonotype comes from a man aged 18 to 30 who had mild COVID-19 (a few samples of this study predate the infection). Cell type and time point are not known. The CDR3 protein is CASSFGGQGFFGTNEKLFF. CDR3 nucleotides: TGTGCCAGCAGTTTTGGTGGACAGGGGTTTTTTGGAACTAATGAAAAACTGTTTTTT.